Each of the 18 T cell receptor beta chains below was sequenced from the same sample in a study of regulatory T cells in long-lasting Graves disease. Arm-PCR of CDR3 regions with iRepertoire HTBI primers generated TCR beta libraries. MiXCR was run by TCRdb on the multiplex PCR reads, yielding one entry per CDR3 protein. The sample has roughly 700,000 distinct CDR3 sequences, 25% to 30% seen once. This sample's time point: persistent/refractory GD, antithyroid drugs over 5 years with positive TRAb. From PBMCs, RNA was extracted and then used to make the TCR library. Sample: peripheral blood mononuclear cells (PBMCs), taken when the disease was refractory, from a patient treated with antithyroid drugs. The receptor set was obtained from a female donor with Graves disease.

This chain uses TRBV3-1 with TRBJ1-1; D remains unclear. Trimming took 2 bases from V and 0 from J, leaving 10 bases between them. Germline CDR1 and CDR2: LGHDT and YNNKEL (reference sequence). The CDR3 is 15 residues long. CDR3 bases: TGTGCCAGCAGCCAAACCCCGGGGATGAACACTGAAGCTTTCTTT. Protein sequence: CASSQTPGMNTEAFF.

This clonotype was seen more than once but under ten times. The CDR3 loop is CASSYGRGNYGYTF. As DNA, the CDR3 is TGTGCCAGTAGTTACGGCAGGGGCAACTATGGCTACACCTTC. V and J are TRBV19 and TRBJ1-2, with a weak D call TRBD1 (6 bases). Between the trimmed V and J ends, which lost 5 bases and 2 bases, there was a span of 12 bases. The germline gives CDR1 LNHDA, CDR2 SQIVND (reference sequence). The CDR3 extends over 14 amino acids.

The chain employs TRBV12-3 or TRBV12-4 and TRBJ1-6; tentative D call: TRBD1 (5 bases). V lost 10 bases to trimming and J lost 7 bases, with 17 bases between them. The CDR3 runs 14 residues. CDR3 sequence reads: CATLSGDFNSPLHF. The CDR3 DNA follows: TGTGCCACGCTATCGGGGGACTTCAATTCACCCCTCCACTTT.

The chain recombines TRBV20-1 with TRBJ2-1; D perhaps matches TRBD1 (5 bases). V lost 3 bases and J lost 9, with 24 bases in between. CDR1 is DFQATT, CDR2 SNEGSKA, per germline (reference sequence). This CDR3 has 16 amino acids. CDR3 sequence (DNA): TGCAGTGCTAGGTCCCTGAGCAGCGAGTCTCAGGGTGAGCAGTTCTTC. Its protein product is CSARSLSSESQGEQFF.

The chain combines TRBV9 with TRBJ1-3; D call uncertain. V was shortened by 1 base and J by 0 bases, with 8 bases between the two germline ends. The V gene's germline CDR1 is SGDLS and CDR2 YYNGEE. This CDR3 has 15 residues. The CDR3 DNA follows: TGTGCCAGCAGCGTAAACTGGGACTCTGGAAACACCATATATTTT. Translation: CASSVNWDSGNTIYF.

This clonotype occurred many times. V gene TRBV28 combines with J gene TRBJ1-2; D gene uncertain. V was cut by 1 base and J by 2 bases, with 2 bases left in between. This CDR3 contains 12 residues. Germline CDR1 reads MDHEN; CDR2 reads SYDVKM. The CDR3 nucleotides are TGTGCCAGCAGTTTATTAAACTATGGCTACACCTTC. It yields the protein CASSLLNYGYTF.

The CDR3 coding sequence is TGTGCCAGCAGCGCGACAGGTGGAGGAAACACTGAAGCTTTCTTT. Its translation is CASSATGGGNTEAFF. The V gene is TRBV7-3, the J gene TRBJ1-1; TRBD1 might be the D (6 bases). Trimming removed 5 bases at V and 2 bases at J, with 15 bases between. From germline, CDR1 is SGHTA and CDR2 FQGTGA. There are 15 residues in the CDR3. The full variable domain, in which reference TRBV7-3 and TRBJ1-1 provide the parts outside the CDR3, is GAGVSQTPSNKVTEKGKYVELRCDPISGHTALYWYRQSLGQGPEFLIYFQGTGAADDSGLPNDRFFAVRPEGSVSTLKIQRTERGDSAVYLCASSATGGGNTEAFFGQGTRLTVV.

The V and J genes are TRBV11-2 and TRBJ2-5, with a tentative D call TRBD1 (5 bases). The CDR3 is 15 residues long. Germline CDR1 is SGHAT and CDR2 is FQNNGV. Trimming removed 0 bases at V and 5 bases at J, with 13 bases between. CDR3 residues: CASSLDPGWTETQYF. The DNA of the CDR3 is TGTGCCAGCAGCTTAGATCCAGGGTGGACGGAGACCCAGTACTTC.

V gene TRBV6-2 or TRBV6-3 combines with J gene TRBJ2-4, with D possibly being TRBD1 (6 bases). Germline loops: CDR1 MNHEY, CDR2 SVGEGT. The V end lost 4 bases, the J end lost 3 bases, and 10 bases lay between the germline ends. The length of the CDR3 is 14 residues. The CDR3 DNA is TGTGCCAGCAGTTCCCTGGACAGCAAAAACATTCAGTACTTC. Residues: CASSSLDSKNIQYF.

This clonotype has only a few counts. The V call is TRBV19, the J call TRBJ1-1; no reliable D call. The CDR3 runs 13 residues. Per the germline V gene, CDR1 is LNHDA and CDR2 is SQIVND (reference sequence). V lost 5 bases and J lost 5, with 12 bases in between. Here the CDR3 reads CASSAGPVTEAFF. The CDR3, as DNA: TGTGCCAGTAGTGCAGGACCCGTGACTGAAGCTTTCTTT.

The V call is TRBV9, the J call TRBJ2-5; no definite D call. This CDR3 has 16 residues. Looked up from germline, CDR1 is SGDLS and CDR2 is YYNGEE. Trimming left V 3 bases short and J 1 base short, with 16 bases between. CDR3 in DNA: TGTGCCAGCAGCGCCCACCCGGGTCGGATCCAAGAGACCCAGTACTTC. It yields the protein CASSAHPGRIQETQYF.

This clonotype showed up just once. The chain couples TRBV30 to TRBJ1-1, with D perhaps matching TRBD1 (5 bases). This CDR3 has 13 amino acids. CDR1 and CDR2 from the germline V gene are GTSNPN and SVGIG (reference sequence). The V gene lost 2 bases and the J gene lost 2 bases, with 9 bases spanning the gap. The chain's CDR3 is CAWSPRVNTEAFF. CDR3 nucleotides: TGTGCCTGGAGTCCCAGGGTAAACACTGAAGCTTTCTTT.

The chain joins TRBV30 to TRBJ1-5; no reliable D call. CDR3 size: 13 residues. Trimming removed 5 bases at V and 0 bases at J, with 8 bases between. Per germline, CDR1 GTSNPN and CDR2 SVGIG (reference sequence). In DNA, the CDR3 is TGTGCCTGGTCGGGGTATAGCAATCAGCCCCAGCATTTT. Translated: CAWSGYSNQPQHF.

This clonotype has ten or more counts. The CDR3 loop reads CASREASGRDKTQYF. The CDR3 nucleotides are TGTGCCAGCAGGGAGGCTAGCGGGAGGGATAAGACCCAGTACTTC. The chain recombines TRBV2 with TRBJ2-5; TRBD2 aligns across 12 bases. V was pared by 6 bases and J by 6 bases, with 8 bases of the junction left unmatched. Germline loops: CDR1 SNHLY, CDR2 FYNNEI. CDR3 length: 15 residues.

Concerning this clonotype: Given a much more abundant clone one base away, this may be a read error. The chain links TRBV2 to TRBJ2-5; TRBD1 is a possible D gene (5 bases). Germline lookup yields CDR1 SNHLY and CDR2 FYNNEI. The CDR3 is 13 residues long. V lost 1 base and J 9 bases, leaving 12 bases between the germline ends. CDR3 in DNA: TGTGCCAGCAGTGAAGTGCAGGGTACACCCCAGTACTTC. Amino acids: CASSEVQGTPQYF.

The chain recombines TRBV5-1 with TRBJ2-7; D perhaps matches TRBD2 (6 bases). V was pared by 5 bases and J by 6 bases, with 18 bases between. The germline CDR1 and CDR2 sequences are SGHRS and YFSETQ. This CDR3 spans 14 amino acids. The DNA for the CDR3 is TGCGCCAGCAGTAGGGACGGGGGATCGTTCGAGCAGTACTTC. Translated, it gives CASSRDGGSFEQYF.

This clonotype has at least ten counts. The gene calls are TRBV6-1 and TRBJ1-6, with D possibly matching TRBD1 (5 bases). The V gene lost 4 bases and the J gene lost 10 bases, with 14 bases spanning the gap. Per germline, CDR1 MNHNS and CDR2 SASEGT. This CDR3 spans 14 amino acids. CDR3 in amino acids: CASSARPGDSPLHF. CDR3 nucleotide sequence: TGTGCCAGCAGTGCCCGGCCGGGGGACTCACCCCTCCACTTT.

The genes are TRBV6-1 and TRBJ1-1, with D perhaps TRBD1 (6 bases). The CDR3 has 16 residues. Trimming took 2 bases from V and 2 from J, leaving 15 bases between them. Germline loops: CDR1 MNHNS, CDR2 SASEGT. CDR3 in amino acids: CASSEKGVGHNTEAFF. The CDR3 DNA reads as TGTGCCAGCAGTGAAAAAGGAGTGGGACACAACACTGAAGCTTTCTTT.